The source of this T cell receptor beta chain is a study of shared clonotypes between healthy human individuals. Study as a whole: Those who served as donors were a couple of women and a few men between the ages of 18 and 49.

Several immunoSEQ plates received, in even portions, the genomic DNA of each subset. Authors' methods: ImmunoSEQ gave junction-only sequences without quality scores, so filtering differed. Sequencing was performed with immunoSEQ multiplex PCR; in TCRdb, only in-frame clones are kept and a portion is missing. Clone size and V and J calls were adopted from that table, with D and trimming inferred from the DNA. The sample contains 2.3 million or so clones, 85% to 95% of which appear only once. CDR1 and CDR2 (germline): MDHEN, SYDVKM. The length of the CDR3 is 17 residues. Trimming shortened V by 8 bases and J by 0 bases, and 17 bases separated the two germline ends.

The sequenced sample was naive CD4+ T cells from PBMCs. Stated subset: CD45RA+ positively selected. The V call is TRBV28, the J call TRBJ2-6; D is possibly TRBD2 (5 bases). The receptor's source is a man between 18 and 29 years old in good health. Some clones in this sample may be carry-over from other donors' samples. CDR3 region: CASLSIGSSSGANVLTF. Here the CDR3 DNA reads TGTGCCAGCCTATCGATAGGGAGTAGCTCTGGGGCCAACGTCCTGACTTTC.